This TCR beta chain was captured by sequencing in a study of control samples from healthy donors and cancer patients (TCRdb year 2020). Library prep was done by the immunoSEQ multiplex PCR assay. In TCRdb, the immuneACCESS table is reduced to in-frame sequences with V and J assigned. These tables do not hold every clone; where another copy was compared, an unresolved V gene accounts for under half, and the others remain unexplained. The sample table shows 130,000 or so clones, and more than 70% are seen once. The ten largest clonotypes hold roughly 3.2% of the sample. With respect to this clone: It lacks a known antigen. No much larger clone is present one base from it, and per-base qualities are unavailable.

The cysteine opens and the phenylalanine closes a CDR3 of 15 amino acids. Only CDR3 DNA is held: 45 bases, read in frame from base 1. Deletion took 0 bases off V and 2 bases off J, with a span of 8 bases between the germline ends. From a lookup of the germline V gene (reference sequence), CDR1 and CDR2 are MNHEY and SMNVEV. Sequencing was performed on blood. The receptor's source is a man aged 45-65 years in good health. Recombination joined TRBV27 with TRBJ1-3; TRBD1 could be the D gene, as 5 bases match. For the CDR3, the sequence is CASSLSAGPGNTIYF. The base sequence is TGTGCCAGCAGTTTATCGGCAGGGCCTGGAAACACCATATATTTT.